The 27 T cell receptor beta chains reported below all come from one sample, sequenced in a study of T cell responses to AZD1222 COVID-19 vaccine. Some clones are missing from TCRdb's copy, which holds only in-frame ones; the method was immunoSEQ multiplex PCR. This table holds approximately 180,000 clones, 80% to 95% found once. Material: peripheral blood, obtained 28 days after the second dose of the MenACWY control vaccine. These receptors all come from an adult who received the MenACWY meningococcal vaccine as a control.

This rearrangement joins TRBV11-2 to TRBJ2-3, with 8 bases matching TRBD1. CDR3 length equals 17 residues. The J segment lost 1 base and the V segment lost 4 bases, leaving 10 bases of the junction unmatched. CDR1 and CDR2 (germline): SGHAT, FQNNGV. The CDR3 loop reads CASSSPRGRGRTDTQYF. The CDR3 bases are TGTGCCAGCAGCTCCCCCCGGGGCAGGGGGCGCACAGATACGCAGTATTTT.

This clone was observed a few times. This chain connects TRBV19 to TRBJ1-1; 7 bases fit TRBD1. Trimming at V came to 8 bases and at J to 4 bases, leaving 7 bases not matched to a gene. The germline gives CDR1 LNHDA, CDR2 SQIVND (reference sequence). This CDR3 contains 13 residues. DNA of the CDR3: TGTGCCAGTTCCGGGACAGTGCGCACTGAAGCTTTCTTT. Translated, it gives CASSGTVRTEAFF. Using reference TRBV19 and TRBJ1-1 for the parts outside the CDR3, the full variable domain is DGGITQSPKYLFRKEGQNVTLSCEQNLNHDAMYWYRQDPGQGLRLIYYSQIVNDFQKGDIAEGYSVSREKKESFPLTVTSAQKNPTAFYLCASSGTVRTEAFFGQGTRLTVV.

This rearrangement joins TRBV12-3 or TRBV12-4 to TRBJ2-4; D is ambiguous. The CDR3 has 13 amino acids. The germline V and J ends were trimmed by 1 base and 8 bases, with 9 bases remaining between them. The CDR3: CASSLEGVYIQYF. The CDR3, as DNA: TGTGCCAGCAGTTTAGAAGGAGTATACATTCAGTACTTC.

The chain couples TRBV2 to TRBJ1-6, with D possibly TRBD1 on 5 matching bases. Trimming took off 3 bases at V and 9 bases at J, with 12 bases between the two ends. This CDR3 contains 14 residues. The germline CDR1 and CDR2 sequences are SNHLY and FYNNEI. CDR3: CASSDSGYSSPLHF. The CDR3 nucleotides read TGTGCCAGCAGTGACTCAGGGTATTCTTCACCCCTCCACTTT. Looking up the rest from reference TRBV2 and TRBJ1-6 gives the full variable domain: EPEVTQTPSHQVTQMGQEVILRCVPISNHLYFYWYRQILGQKVEFLVSFYNNEISEKSEIFDDQFSVERPDGSNFTLKIRSTKLEDSAMYFCASSDSGYSSPLHFGNGTRLTVT.

This CDR3 reads CSAGLAKNIQYF. The CDR3 DNA is TGCAGCGCAGGGTTAGCCAAAAACATTCAGTACTTC. The chain recombines TRBV29-1 with TRBJ2-4; D might be TRBD1 (5 bases). This CDR3 has 12 residues. Trimming left V 7 bases short and J 0 bases short, with 7 bases between. Germline lookup yields CDR1 SQVTM and CDR2 ANQGSEA.

CDR3 residues: CVTLAGGASYEQYF. In DNA, the CDR3 is TGCGTTACCCTAGCGGGGGGGGCCTCCTACGAGCAGTACTTC. The chain employs TRBV4-1 and TRBJ2-7; 12 bases agree with TRBD2. Germline assignment: CDR1 MGHRA and CDR2 YSYEKL. The CDR3 consists of 14 residues.

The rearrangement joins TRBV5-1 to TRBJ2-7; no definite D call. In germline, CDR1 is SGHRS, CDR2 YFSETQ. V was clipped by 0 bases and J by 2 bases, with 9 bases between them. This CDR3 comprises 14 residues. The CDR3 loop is CASSLGGTPYEQYF. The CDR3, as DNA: TGCGCCAGCAGCTTGGGGGGTACGCCCTACGAGCAGTACTTC.

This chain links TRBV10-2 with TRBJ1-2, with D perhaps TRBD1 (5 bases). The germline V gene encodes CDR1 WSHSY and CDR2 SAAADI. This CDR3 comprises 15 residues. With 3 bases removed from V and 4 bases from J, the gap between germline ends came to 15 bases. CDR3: CASSDGPGTGYGYTF. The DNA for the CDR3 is TGCGCCAGCAGTGATGGTCCGGGGACCGGCTATGGCTACACCTTC.

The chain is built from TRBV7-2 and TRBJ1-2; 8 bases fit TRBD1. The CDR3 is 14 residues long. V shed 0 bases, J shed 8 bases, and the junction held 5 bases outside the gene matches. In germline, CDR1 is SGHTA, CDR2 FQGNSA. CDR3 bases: TGTGCCAGCAGCTTAGCACGGACAGGGTACGGCTACACCTTC. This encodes CASSLARTGYGYTF. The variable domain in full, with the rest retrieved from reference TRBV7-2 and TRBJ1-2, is GAGVSQSPSNKVTEKGKDVELRCDPISGHTALYWYRQSLGQGLEFLIYFQGNSAPDKSGLPSDRFSAERTGGSVSTLTIQRTQQEDSAVYLCASSLARTGYGYTFGSGTRLTVV.

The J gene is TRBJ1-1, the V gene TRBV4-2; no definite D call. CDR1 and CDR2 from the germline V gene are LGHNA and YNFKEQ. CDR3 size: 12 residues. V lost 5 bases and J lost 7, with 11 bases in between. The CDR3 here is CASSKGGFEAFF. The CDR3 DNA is TGTGCCAGCAGCAAGGGTGGTTTTGAAGCTTTCTTT.

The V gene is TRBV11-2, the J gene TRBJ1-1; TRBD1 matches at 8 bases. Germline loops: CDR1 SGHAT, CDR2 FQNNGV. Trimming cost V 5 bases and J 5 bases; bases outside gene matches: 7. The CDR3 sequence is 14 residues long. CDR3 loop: CASSPQGVRTEAFF. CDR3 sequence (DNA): TGTGCCAGCAGCCCACAGGGGGTGAGGACTGAAGCTTTCTTT.

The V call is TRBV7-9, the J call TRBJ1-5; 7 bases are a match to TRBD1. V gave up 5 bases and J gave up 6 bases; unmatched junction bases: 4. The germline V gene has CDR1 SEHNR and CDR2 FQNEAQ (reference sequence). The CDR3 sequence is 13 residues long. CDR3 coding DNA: TGTGCCAGCAGCCCAGGGGGTGTTCAGCCCCAGCATTTT. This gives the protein CASSPGGVQPQHF.

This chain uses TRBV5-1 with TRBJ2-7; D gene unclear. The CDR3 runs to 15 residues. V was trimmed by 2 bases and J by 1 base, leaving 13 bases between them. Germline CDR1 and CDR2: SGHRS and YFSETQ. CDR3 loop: CASSLEGPRSYEQYF. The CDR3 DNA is TGCGCCAGCAGCTTAGAAGGTCCTAGGTCCTACGAGCAGTACTTC.

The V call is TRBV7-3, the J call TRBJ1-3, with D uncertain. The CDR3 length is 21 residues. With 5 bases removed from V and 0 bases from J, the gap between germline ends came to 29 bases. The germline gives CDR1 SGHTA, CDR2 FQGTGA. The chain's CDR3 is CASSPNEDGPEPESSGNTIYF. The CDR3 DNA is TGTGCCAGCAGCCCAAATGAGGACGGCCCCGAACCTGAAAGCTCTGGAAACACCATATATTTT.

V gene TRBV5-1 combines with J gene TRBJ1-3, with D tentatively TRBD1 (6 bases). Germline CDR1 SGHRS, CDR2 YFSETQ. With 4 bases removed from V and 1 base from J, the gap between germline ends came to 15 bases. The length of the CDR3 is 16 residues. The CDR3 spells CASSPGHLRSGNTIYF. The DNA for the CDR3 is TGCGCCAGCAGCCCGGGACATCTCCGGTCTGGAAACACCATATATTTT.

The CDR3 is CASSPQASTNEKLFF. CDR3 nucleotides: TGCGCCAGCAGCCCCCAGGCCTCAACTAATGAAAAACTGTTTTTT. The rearrangement joins TRBV5-1 to TRBJ1-4; D unresolved. The germline gives CDR1 SGHRS, CDR2 YFSETQ. The V and J ends lost 4 bases and 0 bases respectively, with 10 bases between them. This CDR3 spans 15 amino acids.

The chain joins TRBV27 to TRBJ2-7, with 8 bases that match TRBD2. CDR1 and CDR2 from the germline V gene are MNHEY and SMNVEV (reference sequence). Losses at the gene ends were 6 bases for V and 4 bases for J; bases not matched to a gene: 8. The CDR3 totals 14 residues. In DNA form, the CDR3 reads TGTGCCAGCAGCAACCCCGGGACTAGGTACGAGCAGTACTTC. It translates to CASSNPGTRYEQYF.

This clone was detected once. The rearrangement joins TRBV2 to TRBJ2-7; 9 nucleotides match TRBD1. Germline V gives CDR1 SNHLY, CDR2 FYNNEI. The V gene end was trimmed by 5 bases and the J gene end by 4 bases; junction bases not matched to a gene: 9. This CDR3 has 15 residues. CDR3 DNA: TGTGCCAGCAGTTTCACCACGGGACAGGGTTACGAGCAGTACTTC. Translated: CASSFTTGQGYEQYF.

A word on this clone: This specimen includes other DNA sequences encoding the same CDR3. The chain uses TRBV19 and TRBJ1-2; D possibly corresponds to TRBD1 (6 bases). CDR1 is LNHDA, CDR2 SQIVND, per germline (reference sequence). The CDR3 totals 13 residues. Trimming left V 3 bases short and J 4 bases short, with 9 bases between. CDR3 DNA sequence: TGTGCCAGTAGTATTGTACAGGGCTATGGCTACACCTTC. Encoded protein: CASSIVQGYGYTF. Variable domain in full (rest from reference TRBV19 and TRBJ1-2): DGGITQSPKYLFRKEGQNVTLSCEQNLNHDAMYWYRQDPGQGLRLIYYSQIVNDFQKGDIAEGYSVSREKKESFPLTVTSAQKNPTAFYLCASSIVQGYGYTFGSGTRLTVV.

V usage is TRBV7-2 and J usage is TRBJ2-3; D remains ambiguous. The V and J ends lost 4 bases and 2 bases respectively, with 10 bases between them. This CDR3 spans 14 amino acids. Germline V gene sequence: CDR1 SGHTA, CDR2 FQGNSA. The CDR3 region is CASSSRRITDTQYF. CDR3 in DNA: TGTGCCAGCAGCTCCCGTCGCATCACAGATACGCAGTATTTT. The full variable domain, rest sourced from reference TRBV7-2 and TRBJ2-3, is GAGVSQSPSNKVTEKGKDVELRCDPISGHTALYWYRQSLGQGLEFLIYFQGNSAPDKSGLPSDRFSAERTGGSVSTLTIQRTQQEDSAVYLCASSSRRITDTQYFGPGTRLTVL.

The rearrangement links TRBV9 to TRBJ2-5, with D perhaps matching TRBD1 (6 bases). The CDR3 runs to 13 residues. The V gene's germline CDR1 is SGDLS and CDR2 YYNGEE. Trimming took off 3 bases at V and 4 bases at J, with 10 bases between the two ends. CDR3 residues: CASSAGVAETQYF. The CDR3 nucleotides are TGTGCCAGCAGCGCAGGGGTGGCAGAGACCCAGTACTTC.

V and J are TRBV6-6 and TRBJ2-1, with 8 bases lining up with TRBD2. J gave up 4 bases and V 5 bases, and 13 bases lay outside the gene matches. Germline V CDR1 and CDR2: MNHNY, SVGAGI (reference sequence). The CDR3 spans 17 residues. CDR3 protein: CASSPAGGGTGYNEQFF. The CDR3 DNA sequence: TGTGCCAGCAGTCCGGCCGGCGGGGGGACGGGTTACAATGAGCAGTTCTTC.

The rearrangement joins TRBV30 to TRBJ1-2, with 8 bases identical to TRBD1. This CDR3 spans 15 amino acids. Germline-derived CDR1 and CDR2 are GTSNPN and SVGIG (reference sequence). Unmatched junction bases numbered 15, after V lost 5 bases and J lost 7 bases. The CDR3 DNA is TGTGCCTGGGACCCAGGACAGGGCAGGAGGAGTGGCTACACCTTC. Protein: CAWDPGQGRRSGYTF.

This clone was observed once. CDR3 nucleotide sequence: TGTGCCAGCAGTGTCGCCTTTAGCAATGAGCAGTTCTTC. Its translation: CASSVAFSNEQFF. The rearrangement links TRBV2 to TRBJ2-1; D ambiguous. Trimming stripped 4 bases from V and 6 bases from J, with 10 bases between. This CDR3 spans 13 amino acids. Germline V gene data show CDR1 as SNHLY and CDR2 as FYNNEI.

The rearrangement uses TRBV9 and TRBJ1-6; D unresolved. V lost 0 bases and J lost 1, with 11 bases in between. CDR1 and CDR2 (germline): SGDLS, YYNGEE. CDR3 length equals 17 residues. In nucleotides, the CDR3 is TGTGCCAGCAGCGTAGGAAGCGGCGTGTCCTATAATTCACCCCTCCACTTT. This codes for CASSVGSGVSYNSPLHF.

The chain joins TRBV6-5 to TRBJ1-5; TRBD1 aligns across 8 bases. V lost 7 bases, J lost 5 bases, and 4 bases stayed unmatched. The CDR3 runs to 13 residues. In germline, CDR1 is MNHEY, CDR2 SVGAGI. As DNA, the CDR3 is TGTGCCAGCACTCAGGGGGCTTATCAGCCCCAGCATTTT. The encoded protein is CASTQGAYQPQHF.

This CDR3 is CASSYLKETQYF. CDR3 coding DNA: TGTGCCAGCAGTTACCTGAAGGAGACCCAGTACTTC. The chain has TRBV6-6 and TRBJ2-5, with D unclear. From germline, CDR1 is MNHNY and CDR2 SVGAGI (reference sequence). The V end lost 2 bases, the J end lost 5 bases, and 6 bases lay between the germline ends. The CDR3 is 12 residues long.